The clone carrying this T cell receptor beta chain was seen ten or more times. This sample was included in a study of chronic HIV infection and antiretroviral therapy. TCRdb analysed the 5' RACE reads with MiXCR anew, one entry per CDR3 protein. This sample has about 38,000 distinct CDR3 sequences, with 7% to 10% found just once. The TCR comes from an adult who had HIV and had not received antiretroviral therapy, or was an uninfected healthy control (not recorded which). Material for sequencing was peripheral blood.

Written as DNA, the CDR3 is TGTGCCACCAGGGGTAGCGGGGGCCTCGATGAGCAGTTCTTC. Its translation: CATRGSGGLDEQFF. The V call is TRBV24-1, the J call TRBJ2-1; TRBD2 agrees at 9 bases. This CDR3 is built from 14 residues. Germline V gives CDR1 KGHDR, CDR2 SFDVKD. The ends lost 7 bases at V and 8 bases at J; junction bases unmatched: 8.